The subject of this entry is one T cell receptor (beta chain). The antigen it binds to is not known. Base qualities are not recorded, but no much larger clone differs from it by a single base. The data originate from a study of T cell repertoires in cytomegalovirus infection (dated by TCRdb to between 2019 and 2020). Study-wide context: The HLA type of each donor mattered for the analysis, because public TCR beta signatures pointed to carriage of CMV infection along with the matching HLA type.

TCRdb names Illumina HiSeq 1500 as the instrument used. TCRdb redid the processing of the public reads, applying fastp at Q25 and MiXCR, and retained in-frame beta chains. Every CDR3 protein is listed once, alongside the most common genes and DNA of its rows. This sample lists hundreds of thousands of distinct CDR3 sequences; less than 25% were detected once. Roughly 8% of the sample belongs to the ten largest clones. What the study reported, not specific to this receptor: In both this cohort and an independent cohort of 352 donors, the cumulative frequency of public TCR beta family members distinguished carriers of CMV infection plus the relevant HLA type. The ex vivo response was dominated by HLA-C-restricted CMV-specific TCR beta clonotypes, which also provided the single most frequent clonotype in two of eight donors.

From V the trimming removes 5 bases and from J it removes 6 bases, while the gene matches leave 7 bases of the junction unaccounted for. In the germline V gene, CDR1 corresponds to SNHLY and CDR2 to FYNNEI. The CDR3 goes from the cysteine to the valine over 13 residues. Only CDR3 DNA is held: 39 bases, read in frame from base 1. This TCR came from a human donor in good health (CMV status not recorded). Some clones in this sample may be carry-over from other donors' samples. Sequencing was performed on CD8+ T cells from PBMCs. The chain couples TRBV2 to TRBJ2-7, with 7 bases matching TRBD1. The nucleotide sequence is given as TGTGCCAGCAGTATGACAGGGCACGTCGAGCAGTACGTC. Its protein product is CASSMTGHVEQYV.